Listed below are T cell receptor beta chains from one sample, sequenced in a study of cytomegalovirus exposure and HLA in healthy donors. TCRdb's table, derived via immunoSEQ multiplex PCR, lists solely in-frame clones and lacks some. The table records approximately 90,000 clones, under 80% of them present only once. Input material: PBMCs. The receptors come from a male donor in good health and CMV-seronegative. The CDR3 runs from the conserved cysteine through the conserved F or W. Fields, in order: D gene, J gene, V gene, clone size, CDR3 protein, CDR3 DNA. The D gene is left open where the match is weak. Clone size is stated in some rows and not others, as once, few, many or a class when expanded.

TRBD1,TRBJ1-1,TRBV2,.,CASRGQFMNTEAFF,TGTGCCAGCAGGGGACAGTTCATGAACACTGAAGCTTTCTTT
.,TRBJ2-4,TRBV28,.,CASSLPVLAKNIQYF,TGTGCCAGCAGCTTACCGGTCCTAGCCAAAAACATTCAGTACTTC
.,TRBJ2-4,TRBV19,.,CASSQAHLASKNIQYF,TGTGCCAGTAGTCAAGCCCATCTAGCGTCCAAAAACATTCAGTACTTC
TRBD1,TRBJ2-1,TRBV7-2,.,CASSLASGTGGNEQFF,TGTGCCAGCAGCTTAGCCTCCGGGACAGGGGGCAATGAGCAGTTCTTC
TRBD2,TRBJ2-3,TRBV10-3,.,CAISEATGLAGEADTQYF,TGTGCCATCAGTGAGGCAACCGGACTAGCGGGAGAGGCAGATACGCAGTATTTT
TRBD1,TRBJ1-2,TRBV28,few,CASSLVGGTGVGGYTF,TGTGCCAGCAGTCTAGTTGGGGGGACAGGGGTAGGCGGCTACACCTTC
.,TRBJ1-2,TRBV28,.,CASSPAETGNYGYTF,TGTGCCAGCAGTCCCGCAGAGACAGGAAACTATGGCTACACCTTC
.,TRBJ2-3,TRBV15,.,CATSRARGTADTQYF,TGTGCCACCAGCAGAGCCAGGGGCACCGCAGATACGCAGTATTTT
.,TRBJ1-2,TRBV6-1,few,CASTRQPNYGYTF,TGTGCCAGCACCCGACAGCCTAACTATGGCTACACCTTC
.,TRBJ1-4,TRBV4-3,once,CASSQDGAATNEKLFF,TGCGCCAGCAGCCAAGATGGGGCAGCAACTAATGAAAAACTGTTTTTT
.,TRBJ2-6,TRBV10-3,few,CATQATSSGANGLTF,TGTGCCACCCAGGCCACTAGCTCTGGGGCCAACGGCCTGACTTTC
TRBD1,TRBJ2-1,TRBV6-1,.,CASSEPGQGTNNEQFF,TGTGCCAGCAGTGAACCGGGACAGGGAACCAACAATGAGCAGTTCTTC
TRBD1,TRBJ1-2,TRBV19,.,CASSPAGQGYGYTF,TGTGCCAGTAGTCCCGCGGGACAGGGCTATGGCTACACCTTC
.,TRBJ1-1,TRBV5-1,.,CASSLVREAEAFF,TGCGCCAGCAGCTTGGTCAGGGAAGCTGAAGCTTTCTTT
TRBD1,TRBJ1-2,TRBV10-3,.,CAISSGTGGAHYGYTF,TGTGCCATCAGCTCCGGGACAGGGGGCGCCCACTATGGCTACACCTTC
TRBD2,TRBJ2-3,TRBV7-2,.,CASSFGRGGVGDTQYF,TGTGCCAGCAGCTTTGGGCGGGGGGGCGTTGGAGATACGCAGTATTTT
.,TRBJ1-2,TRBV28,.,CASETMTAPYGYTF,TGTGCCAGCGAAACAATGACAGCGCCCTATGGCTACACCTTC
TRBD1,TRBJ1-2,TRBV28,.,CASSMPTGANYGYTF,TGTGCCAGCAGTATGCCGACAGGGGCGAACTATGGCTACACCTTC
.,TRBJ1-5,TRBV28,.,CASSLLENQPQHF,TGTGCCAGCAGCCTACTCGAGAATCAGCCCCAGCATTTT
TRBD1,TRBJ1-1,TRBV5-4,once,CASSFRKGTGGNEAFF,TGTGCCAGCAGCTTCCGAAAAGGGACAGGGGGAAACGAAGCTTTCTTT
.,TRBJ2-2,TRBV7-3,few,CASSPGQNGELFF,TGTGCCAGCAGCCCCGGACAGAACGGGGAGCTGTTTTTT
TRBD1,TRBJ2-7,TRBV19,few,CASRDRGQGAYEQYF,TGTGCCAGTAGAGACCGGGGACAGGGGGCTTACGAGCAGTACTTC
.,TRBJ2-7,TRBV4-2,.,CASSQPADRGIEQYF,TGTGCCAGCAGCCAGCCGGCGGACAGAGGGATCGAGCAGTACTTC
.,TRBJ2-7,TRBV29-1,.,CSVEDGGESSYEQYF,TGCAGCGTTGAAGATGGAGGGGAGAGCTCCTACGAGCAGTACTTC
.,TRBJ1-1,TRBV4-3,.,CASSQEINLGAANTEAFF,TGCGCCAGCAGCCAAGAGATAAATTTGGGGGCGGCTAACACTGAAGCTTTCTTT
TRBD1,TRBJ1-1,TRBV11-3,few,CASSLVGTGNTEAFF,TGTGCCAGCAGCTTAGTGGGGACAGGGAACACTGAAGCTTTCTTT
TRBD2,TRBJ2-7,TRBV5-4,.,CASSRPSGGAYEQYF,TGTGCCAGCAGCCGCCCTAGCGGGGGGGCCTACGAGCAGTACTTC
TRBD1,TRBJ1-2,TRBV19,.,CASSSPRPQGAYGYTF,TGTGCCAGTAGTTCCCCCCGACCTCAGGGGGCCTATGGCTACACCTTC
TRBD2,TRBJ2-7,TRBV5-4,once,CASSLAQGLAGVKQYF,TGTGCCAGCAGCTTGGCGCAGGGACTAGCGGGAGTGAAACAGTACTTC
.,TRBJ1-1,TRBV6-1,.,CASSAQGQGPTEAFF,TGTGCCAGCAGTGCTCAGGGACAAGGCCCTACTGAAGCTTTCTTT
.,TRBJ1-5,TRBV6-5,.,CASSPGGNSNQPQHF,TGTGCCAGCAGTCCGGGGGGAAATAGCAATCAGCCCCAGCATTTT
TRBD1,TRBJ1-1,TRBV7-2,few,CASSPGDRNTEAFF,TGTGCCAGCAGCCCCGGGGACAGGAACACTGAAGCTTTCTTT
TRBD1,TRBJ1-4,TRBV9,.,CASSKQGANEKLFF,TGTGCCAGCAGTAAGCAGGGGGCTAATGAAAAACTGTTTTTT
TRBD1,TRBJ2-3,TRBV2,few,CASSGDRHGTDTQYF,TGTGCCAGCAGTGGGGACAGACACGGCACAGATACGCAGTATTTT
.,TRBJ1-3,TRBV5-1,.,CASADGGVSSGNTIYF,TGCGCCAGCGCTGACGGGGGGGTAAGCTCTGGAAACACCATATATTTT
TRBD2,TRBJ2-7,TRBV18,few,CASSPPRSGSATYEQYF,TGTGCCAGCTCACCACCGAGGAGCGGGAGTGCTACCTACGAGCAGTACTTC
TRBD1,TRBJ1-1,TRBV6-6,.,CASSYGQGALAFF,TGTGCCAGCAGTTACGGACAGGGGGCCTTGGCTTTCTTT
.,TRBJ2-7,TRBV19,.,CASSTGPAYEQYF,TGTGCCAGTTCCACAGGGCCCGCCTACGAGCAGTACTTC
TRBD1,TRBJ1-6,TRBV7-8,.,CASRESGPGQGLPPLHF,TGTGCCAGCAGGGAAAGCGGACCCGGACAGGGGCTTCCACCCCTCCACTTT
.,TRBJ2-7,TRBV7-2,.,CASSSVSGRYEQYF,TGTGCCAGCAGTTCCGTCAGTGGGCGCTACGAGCAGTACTTC
TRBD2,TRBJ2-5,TRBV7-2,.,CASSFRAGESYF,TGTGCCAGCAGCTTTCGAGCGGGGGAGTCGTACTTC